The clone carrying this T cell receptor (beta chain) was seen ten or more times. This sample was included in a study of T cells in Graves' hyperthyroidism and ophthalmopathy. Amplified regions were TCR beta CDR3 sequences from RNA transcripts. In the first-round RT-PCR of the TCR CDR3, the HTBI primer set was used. TCRdb re-called the multiplex PCR reads with MiXCR, one entry per CDR3 protein. The sample holds over 90,000 distinct CDR3 sequences; 47% are singletons and the top ten take roughly 24%. Diagnoses were made from clinical symptoms, serum measures (thyroxine and TRAb), thyroid ultrasound and orbital computed tomography. J was trimmed by 5 bases and V by 6 bases; bases with no gene match: 6. There are 14 residues in the CDR3. CDR1 WSHSY and CDR2 SAAADI come from the germline V gene.

Sequencing was carried out using blood. This clonotype was obtained from a man in his forties or fifties with Graves' hyperthyroidism. This rearrangement joins TRBV10-2 to TRBJ2-5, with TRBD2 matching over 10 bases. Here the CDR3 reads CASSVTSGEETQYF. CDR3 bases: TGCGCCAGCAGCGTCACTAGCGGGGAGGAGACCCAGTACTTC.